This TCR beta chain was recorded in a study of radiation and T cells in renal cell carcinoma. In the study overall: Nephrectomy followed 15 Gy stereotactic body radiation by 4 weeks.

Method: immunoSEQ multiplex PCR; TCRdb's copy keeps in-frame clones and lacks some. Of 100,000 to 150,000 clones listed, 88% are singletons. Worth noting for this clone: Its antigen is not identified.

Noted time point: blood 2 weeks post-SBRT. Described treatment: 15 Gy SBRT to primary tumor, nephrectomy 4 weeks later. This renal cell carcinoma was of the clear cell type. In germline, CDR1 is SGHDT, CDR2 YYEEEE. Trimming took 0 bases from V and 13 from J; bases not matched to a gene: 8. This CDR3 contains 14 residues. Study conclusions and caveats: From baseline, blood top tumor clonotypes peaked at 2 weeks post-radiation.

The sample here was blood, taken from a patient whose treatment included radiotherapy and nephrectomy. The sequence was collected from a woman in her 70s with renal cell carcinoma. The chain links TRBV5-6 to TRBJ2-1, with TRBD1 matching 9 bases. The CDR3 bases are TGTGCCAGCAGCTTGGGGGAGACAGGGGGAATCCAGTTCTTC. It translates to CASSLGETGGIQFF.